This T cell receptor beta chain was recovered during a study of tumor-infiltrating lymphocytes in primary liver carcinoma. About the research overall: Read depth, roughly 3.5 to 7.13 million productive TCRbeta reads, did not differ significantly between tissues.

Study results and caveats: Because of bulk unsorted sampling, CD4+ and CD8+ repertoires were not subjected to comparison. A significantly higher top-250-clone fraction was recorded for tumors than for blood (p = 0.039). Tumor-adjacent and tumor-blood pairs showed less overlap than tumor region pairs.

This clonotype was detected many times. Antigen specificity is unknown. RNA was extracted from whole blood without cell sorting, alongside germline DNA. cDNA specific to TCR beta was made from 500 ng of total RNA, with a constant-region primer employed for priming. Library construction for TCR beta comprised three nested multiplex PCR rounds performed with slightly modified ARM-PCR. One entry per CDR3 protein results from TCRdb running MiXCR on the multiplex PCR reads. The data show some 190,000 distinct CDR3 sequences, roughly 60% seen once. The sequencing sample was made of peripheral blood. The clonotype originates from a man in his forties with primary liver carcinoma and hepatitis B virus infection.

Here the CDR3 reads CASSSTGLAGGGGEGNEQFF. In DNA form, the CDR3 reads TGTGCCAGCAGTTCGACCGGACTAGCGGGAGGCGGAGGAGAGGGCAATGAGCAGTTCTTC. The chain carries TRBV12-3 or TRBV12-4 and TRBJ2-1; 14 bases are a match to TRBD2. The trim removed 4 bases at V and 6 bases at J, leaving 17 bases unmatched. The CDR3 has 20 amino acids.